This TCR beta chain was recovered during a study of T-cell memory formation after mild COVID-19. Overall study context: The TCR clusters were mostly specific to one donor. Whole-study results and caveats: CD4+ contracting clones lay mainly in CM and EM, CD8+ ones in EMRA. Cross-reactive memory appears to have joined, as suggested by some responding clones showing up in pre-infection memory.

cDNA libraries for TCR alpha and TCR beta, carrying sample barcodes and UMIs, came from 5'RACE with constant-segment primers. TCRdb independently ran MiXCR on the 5' RACE reads; one entry per CDR3 protein. The data contain more than 75,000 distinct CDR3 sequences, 14% of them singletons. This clonotype occurred a few times. Its antigen remains unidentified. V gave up 3 bases and J gave up 0 bases, with 18 bases separating them. This CDR3 has 17 residues. Germline V gene sequence: CDR1 SQVTM, CDR2 ANQGSEA. The clonotype originates from an adult woman who had mild COVID-19 (a few samples of this study predate the infection). Cell type and time point are not known. The chain has TRBV29-1 and TRBJ2-1; D possibly uses TRBD1 or TRBD2 (6 bases each). The sample was PBMCs or a T cell subset sorted from them (not recorded which). CDR3 region: CSVEMGGPTSSYNEQFF. CDR3 nucleotide sequence: TGCAGCGTTGAGATGGGGGGCCCCACGAGCTCCTACAATGAGCAGTTCTTC.